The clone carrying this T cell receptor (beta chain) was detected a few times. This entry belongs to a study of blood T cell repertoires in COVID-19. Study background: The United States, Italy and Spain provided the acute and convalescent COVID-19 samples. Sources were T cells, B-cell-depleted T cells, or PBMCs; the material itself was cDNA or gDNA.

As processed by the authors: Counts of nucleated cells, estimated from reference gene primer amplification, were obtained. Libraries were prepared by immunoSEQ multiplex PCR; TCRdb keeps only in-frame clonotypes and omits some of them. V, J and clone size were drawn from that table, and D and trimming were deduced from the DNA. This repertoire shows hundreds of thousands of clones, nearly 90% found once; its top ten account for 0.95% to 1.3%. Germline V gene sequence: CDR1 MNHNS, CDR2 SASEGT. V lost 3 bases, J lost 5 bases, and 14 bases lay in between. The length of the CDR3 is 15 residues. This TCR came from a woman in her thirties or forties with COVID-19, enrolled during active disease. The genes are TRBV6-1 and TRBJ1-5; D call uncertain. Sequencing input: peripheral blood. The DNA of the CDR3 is TGTGCCAGCAGTGATACAGAGATTGGCGATCAGCCCCAGCATTTT. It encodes CASSDTEIGDQPQHF.